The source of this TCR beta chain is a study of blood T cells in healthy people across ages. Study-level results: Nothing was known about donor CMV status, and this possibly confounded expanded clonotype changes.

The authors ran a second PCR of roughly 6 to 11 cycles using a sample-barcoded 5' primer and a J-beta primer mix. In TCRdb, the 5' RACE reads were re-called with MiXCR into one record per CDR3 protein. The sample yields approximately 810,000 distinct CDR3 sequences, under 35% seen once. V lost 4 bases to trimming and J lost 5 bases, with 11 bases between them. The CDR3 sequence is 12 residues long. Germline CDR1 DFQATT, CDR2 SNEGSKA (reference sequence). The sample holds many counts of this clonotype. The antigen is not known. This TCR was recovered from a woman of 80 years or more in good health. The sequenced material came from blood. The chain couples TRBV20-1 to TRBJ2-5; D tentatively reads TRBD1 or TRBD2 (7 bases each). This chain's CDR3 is CSATRGGETQYF. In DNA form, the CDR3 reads TGCAGTGCTACCAGGGGGGGTGAGACCCAGTACTTC.